This T cell receptor beta chain appears in the sequencing data of a study of T cell responses to AZD1222 COVID-19 vaccine. Broader study findings: The donors showed a predominance of white British ancestry and of females, with possible underestimation of clonal diversity.

Remarks on this clone: What it recognizes is unknown.

Some clones are missing from TCRdb's copy, which holds only in-frame ones; the method was immunoSEQ multiplex PCR. The table includes 150,000 to 200,000 clones, roughly 92% detected once. This clonotype originated in an adult in good health. Sequenced material: peripheral blood, taken on day 0 of AZD1222 vaccination.

CDR3 sequence: CASSPIPRGLAGVIDTQYF. DNA for the CDR3: TGTGCCAGCAGCCCTATCCCGAGGGGACTAGCGGGAGTAATAGATACGCAGTATTTT. The rearrangement links TRBV7-3 to TRBJ2-3, with TRBD2 matching over 14 bases. This CDR3 has 19 amino acids. Trimming took 5 bases from V and 5 from J; bases not matched to a gene: 15. Germline CDR1 SGHTA, CDR2 FQGTGA. Based on the CDR3 plus reference TRBV7-3 and TRBJ2-3, the full variable domain is GAGVSQTPSNKVTEKGKYVELRCDPISGHTALYWYRQSLGQGPEFLIYFQGTGAADDSGLPNDRFFAVRPEGSVSTLKIQRTERGDSAVYLCASSPIPRGLAGVIDTQYFGPGTRLTVL.